This T cell receptor (beta chain) was captured by sequencing in a study of shared clonotypes between healthy human individuals. The CDR3 covers 18 residues. J lost 0 bases, V lost 5 bases, and 8 bases had no gene match. Germline CDR1 and CDR2: MNHEY and SMNVEV (reference sequence). This table comes from immunoSEQ multiplex PCR, and its TCRdb copy is limited to in-frame clones, with some not included. This repertoire shows about 2.3 million clones, under 95% found once; its top ten account for around 0.38%. The sample was naive CD4+ T cells from PBMCs. Subset reported: CD45RA+ positively selected. The clonotype comes from a man between 18 and 29 years old in good health. Some clones in this sample may be carry-over from other donors' samples. The chain employs TRBV27 and TRBJ2-1; 12 bases are a match to TRBD2. In DNA, the CDR3 is TGTGCCAGCAGTGAACTAGCGGGAGGTTTTTACTCCTACAATGAGCAGTTCTTC. This gives the protein CASSELAGGFYSYNEQFF.